The 22 T cell receptor beta chains below were found in one sample sequenced in a study of T-cell reconstitution after alpha-beta-depleted transplantation in children. Unique molecular identifiers were used in preparing the TCRbeta library. MiXCR, applied by TCRdb to the PCR reads, yields one record per CDR3 protein. Counted here are 120,000 or so distinct CDR3 sequences, roughly 23% occurring once; the ten biggest clones make up 10%. The starting material was PBMCs, mostly from graft donor cells, obtained 180 days after TCRalphabeta/CD19-depleted stem cell transplant. The source is a male patient under 10 years old who had a stem cell transplant for chronic granulomatous disease, so the T cells may come from the graft donor.

This clonotype was seen ten or more times. This chain links TRBV10-3 with TRBJ2-7, with unresolved D. The CDR3 has 13 amino acids. Germline CDR1 ENHRY, CDR2 SYGVKD. V lost 4 bases to trimming and J lost 2 bases, with 9 bases between them. The CDR3 loop reads CAISGSTTYEQYF. The CDR3 DNA reads TGTGCCATCAGTGGATCTACCACCTACGAGCAGTACTTC.

This clonotype showed up just a few times. V gene TRBV10-3 combines with J gene TRBJ1-5; TRBD1 is a possible D gene (6 bases). CDR1 and CDR2 from the germline V gene are ENHRY and SYGVKD. Deletions cut 4 bases from V and 3 bases from J, with 10 bases between. This CDR3 is 14 amino acids long. The DNA for the CDR3 is TGTGCCATCAGTGCACAGGGAGCCAATCAGCCCCAGCATTTT. Its protein product is CAISAQGANQPQHF.

This clonotype was observed many times. The rearrangement joins TRBV12-3 or TRBV12-4 to TRBJ2-3, with D perhaps TRBD1 (5 bases). This CDR3 has 20 amino acids. Trimming stripped 5 bases from V and 2 bases from J, with 29 bases between. The CDR3 DNA is TGTGCCAGCAGTGAACCCAACGCAGGGCCCCTCTCTCGGTACACAGATACGCAGTATTTT. Amino acids: CASSEPNAGPLSRYTDTQYF.

The chain couples TRBV6-5 to TRBJ1-6, with D perhaps TRBD1 (5 bases). Germline V gene lookup returns CDR1 MNHEY and CDR2 SVGAGI. This CDR3 contains 15 residues. The V gene lost 2 bases and the J gene lost 8 bases, with 13 bases spanning the gap. For the CDR3, the DNA is TGTGCCAGCAGTTACGTCGGGGGTGGGGATTCACCCCTCCACTTT. Amino acids: CASSYVGGGDSPLHF.

There are a few counts of this clonotype. The gene calls are TRBV18 and TRBJ1-4; D gene ambiguous. V lost 1 base and J lost 4, with 13 bases in between. CDR1 and CDR2 from the germline V gene are KGHSH and LQKENI. This CDR3 comprises 16 residues. CDR3 DNA sequence: TGTGCCAGCTCACCACGCCGTCAGGAACTTAATGAAAAACTGTTTTTT. Its translation is CASSPRRQELNEKLFF.

The chain links TRBV10-3 to TRBJ2-2; D unresolved. This CDR3 is 13 amino acids long. With 4 bases removed from V and 3 bases from J, the gap between germline ends came to 6 bases. CDR1 is ENHRY, CDR2 SYGVKD, per germline. CDR3 nucleotide sequence: TGTGCCATCAGTGCCTTAGACACCGGGGAGCTGTTTTTT. It codes for CAISALDTGELFF.

Only a few counts were recorded for this clonotype. The chain recombines TRBV12-3 or TRBV12-4 with TRBJ2-2; TRBD2 agrees at 10 bases. Trimming at V came to 3 bases and at J to 4 bases, leaving 5 bases not matched to a gene. CDR3 size: 16 residues. The DNA of the CDR3 is TGTGCCAGCAGTTTGAGACTAGCGGGCAGCACCGGGGAGCTGTTTTTT. Its translation: CASSLRLAGSTGELFF.

The chain joins TRBV6-1 to TRBJ2-3; 12 bases map to TRBD1. This CDR3 spans 16 amino acids. Germline CDR1 MNHNS, CDR2 SASEGT. J was trimmed by 5 bases and V by 5 bases; bases with no gene match: 8. DNA for the CDR3: TGTGCCAGCAGTACCGGGACAGGGGGCTTAGGAGATACGCAGTATTTT. Protein sequence: CASSTGTGGLGDTQYF.

This clonotype was recorded a few times. J is TRBJ2-1 and V is TRBV11-3; 15 bases are a match to TRBD2. The CDR3 extends over 15 amino acids. V shed 5 bases and J 7 bases; nucleotides not matched to a gene: 3. CDR1 and CDR2 (germline): SGHNT, YENEEA. CDR3: CASSGGLAGGNEQFF. DNA of the CDR3: TGTGCCAGCAGCGGCGGACTAGCGGGAGGGAATGAGCAGTTCTTC.

This clonotype occurred a few times. The chain carries TRBV20-1 and TRBJ2-3, with TRBD1 matching 7 bases. CDR3 length equals 16 residues. Germline assignment: CDR1 DFQATT and CDR2 SNEGSKA (reference sequence). J lost 2 bases, V lost 0 bases, and 8 bases had no gene match. This CDR3 reads CSARDKTQGFTDTQYF. CDR3 DNA sequence: TGCAGTGCTAGAGATAAAACACAGGGGTTCACAGATACGCAGTATTTT.

With respect to this clonotype: A single base separates this from a much larger clone, so it may be a read error. The chain uses TRBV20-1 and TRBJ2-4; 11 positions agree with TRBD1. Looked up from germline, CDR1 is DFQATT and CDR2 is SNEGSKA (reference sequence). The CDR3 has 17 amino acids. The CDR3 here is CCARGTGGTRAKNIQYF. CDR3 in DNA: TGCTGTGCTAGAGGGACAGGGGGGACCAGAGCCAAAAACATTCAGTACTTC.

This clonotype came up once. The V call is TRBV6-2 or TRBV6-3, the J call TRBJ2-2, with D possibly matching TRBD2 (5 bases). Germline CDR1 MNHEY, CDR2 SVGEGT. The CDR3 runs to 13 residues. V dropped 6 bases and J dropped 6 bases, with 11 bases sitting between them. The CDR3 DNA follows: TGTGCCAGCAGCCTTACTAGTGCCGGGGAGCTGTTTTTT. It is translated as CASSLTSAGELFF.

The chain employs TRBV4-3 and TRBJ1-1, with D possibly matching TRBD1 (5 bases). Looked up from germline, CDR1 is LGHNA and CDR2 is YSLEER. This CDR3 spans 13 amino acids. V dropped 3 bases and J dropped 6 bases, with 11 bases sitting between them. The CDR3 protein is CASSQGVMAEAFF. The CDR3 nucleotides are TGCGCCAGCAGCCAGGGGGTGATGGCTGAAGCTTTCTTT.

This clonotype was recorded many times. This chain uses TRBV15 with TRBJ2-3; a weak D match, TRBD2 (5 bases). Germline V lookup: CDR1 LNHNV, CDR2 YYDKDF (reference sequence). Deletions cut 6 bases from V and 2 bases from J, with 15 bases between. The CDR3 has 15 amino acids. The CDR3 loop is CATRDLGAATDTQYF. The CDR3, as DNA: TGTGCCACCAGGGACCTGGGAGCGGCCACAGATACGCAGTATTTT.

The V and J genes are TRBV5-6 and TRBJ2-3; D might be TRBD1 or TRBD2, each matching 5 bases. Germline CDR1 reads SGHDT; CDR2 reads YYEEEE. The CDR3 is 17 amino acids. Trimming pared 4 bases from V and 6 bases from J, leaving 24 bases between. The CDR3 DNA sequence: TGTGCCAGCAGCACGAGGGGACCATCAAGGAGATCCGATACGCAGTATTTT. This codes for CASSTRGPSRRSDTQYF.

The table lists this clonotype with many counts. The rearrangement links TRBV20-1 to TRBJ1-2; no reliable D call. V lost 3 bases and J lost 4, with 12 bases in between. Germline lookup yields CDR1 DFQATT and CDR2 SNEGSKA (reference sequence). The CDR3 totals 13 residues. This CDR3 is CSARAVSPYGYTF. CDR3 nucleotide sequence: TGCAGTGCTAGGGCAGTGAGCCCCTATGGCTACACCTTC.

This clonotype was counted many times. The chain employs TRBV20-1 and TRBJ2-1, with D possibly matching TRBD2 (6 bases). The germline V and J ends were trimmed by 3 bases and 9 bases, with 15 bases remaining between them. The CDR3 is made up of 13 amino acids. CDR1 and CDR2 (germline): DFQATT, SNEGSKA (reference sequence). CDR3 loop: CSASGGTTTEQFF. DNA for the CDR3: TGCAGTGCTAGCGGGGGAACTACAACTGAGCAGTTCTTC.

This clonotype was seen repeatedly, ten times or more. The chain couples TRBV20-1 to TRBJ2-1; the D is unclear. V gave up 0 bases and J gave up 7 bases, with 13 bases separating them. This CDR3 contains 14 residues. The germline CDR1 and CDR2 sequences are DFQATT and SNEGSKA (reference sequence). DNA of the CDR3: TGCAGTGCTAGAGATGCTTTCGGGCGGAATGAGCAGTTCTTC. Residues: CSARDAFGRNEQFF.

V and J are TRBV7-3 and TRBJ2-3; D gene ambiguous. Germline values: CDR1 SGHTA, CDR2 FQGTGA. Trimming pared 5 bases from V and 1 base from J, leaving 10 bases between. CDR3 length equals 14 residues. As DNA, the CDR3 is TGTGCCAGCAGCGTCGACACCCGCACAGATACGCAGTATTTT. It translates to CASSVDTRTDTQYF.

The genes are TRBV7-2 and TRBJ2-3, with 8 bases fitting TRBD2. In germline, CDR1 is SGHTA, CDR2 FQGNSA. The CDR3 runs 16 residues. Losses at the gene ends were 5 bases for V and 2 bases for J; bases not matched to a gene: 9. The CDR3 here is CASSPLSGAITDTQYF. CDR3 nucleotide sequence: TGTGCCAGCAGCCCCCTTAGCGGGGCGATCACAGATACGCAGTATTTT.

This clonotype has a count of ten or more. The chain recombines TRBV20-1 with TRBJ2-1, with D perhaps given as TRBD1 or TRBD2 (5 bases each). CDR3 length: 14 amino acids. Trimming removed 3 bases at V and 5 bases at J, with 14 bases between. Germline V gene lookup returns CDR1 DFQATT and CDR2 SNEGSKA (reference sequence). The CDR3 is CSARGVGRNNEQFF. CDR3 in DNA: TGCAGTGCTAGGGGGGTAGGTAGGAACAATGAGCAGTTCTTC.

V and J are TRBV7-2 and TRBJ2-5; D is possibly TRBD2 (5 bases). Trimming removed 4 bases at V and 5 bases at J, with 20 bases between. The germline CDR1 and CDR2 sequences are SGHTA and FQGNSA. The CDR3 covers 16 residues. For the CDR3, the DNA is TGTGCCAGCAGCTCTGGGTTCTACACCAGAGGGGAGACCCAGTACTTC. Translation gives CASSSGFYTRGETQYF.